The source of this T cell receptor (beta chain) is a study of CD8+CD57+ T cells in acquired aplastic anemia. Study-wide results and caveats: Patients showed no significant difference from controls in CD8+ Simpson's diversity.

V gave up 5 bases and J gave up 4 bases; unmatched junction bases: 4. The CDR3 totals 13 residues. Germline CDR1 is SGDLS and CDR2 is YYNGEE. Profiling that covered TCR beta VDJ and CDR3 relied on genomic DNA as its template. TCRdb reprocessed the reads with MiXCR, giving one entry per CDR3 protein. The sample includes about 200,000 distinct CDR3 sequences, approximately 51% seen only once; the top ten take less than 20%. Patients chosen for sequencing had CD8+CD57+ cells that had expanded, as shown by flow cytometry. As regards this clonotype: Antigen: not known.

This TCR derives from a human donor with aplastic anemia. This rearrangement joins TRBV9 to TRBJ1-1; TRBD1 aligns across 8 bases. Specimen: sorted CD4+, CD8+, or CD8+CD57+ T cells (not recorded which) from PBMCs. This chain's CDR3 is CASRATGATEAFF. CDR3 nucleotide sequence: TGTGCCAGCAGGGCGACAGGGGCCACTGAAGCTTTCTTT. Drawing the rest from reference TRBV9 and TRBJ1-1, the complete variable domain is DSGVTQTPKHLITATGQRVTLRCSPRSGDLSVYWYQQSLDQGLQFLIQYYNGEERAKGNILERFSAQQFPDLHSELNLSSLELGDSALYFCASRATGATEAFFGQGTRLTVV.